These 2 T cell receptor beta chains share one sample of origin, sequenced in a study of CD8+CD57+ T cells in acquired aplastic anemia. Genomic DNA served as template for TCR beta VDJ and CDR3 profiling. TCRdb fed the reads into MiXCR, producing one record per CDR3 protein. Among 150,000 to 200,000 distinct CDR3 sequences listed, less than 60% were seen once. By flow cytometry, patients selected for sequencing had shown an expansion of CD8+CD57+ cells. The sample consisted of sorted CD4+, CD8+, or CD8+CD57+ T cells (not recorded which) from PBMCs. The receptors were gathered from a human donor with aplastic anemia.

This clonotype has a count of ten or more. The J gene is TRBJ1-5, the V gene TRBV20-1, with D possibly TRBD1 on 6 matching bases. CDR3 length: 13 amino acids. The V and J ends lost 6 bases and 4 bases respectively, with 13 bases between them. Germline V CDR1 and CDR2: DFQATT, SNEGSKA (reference sequence). The CDR3, as DNA: TGCAGTGCCGGGGGCGTGGGAAATCAGCCCCAGCATTTT. Encoded protein: CSAGGVGNQPQHF.

This clonotype was recorded at least ten times. V is TRBV11-2 and J is TRBJ2-3, with 7 bases that match TRBD1. Trimming removed 1 base from V and 3 bases from J; junction bases left unmatched: 4. Germline V CDR1 and CDR2: SGHAT, FQNNGV. The CDR3 contains 15 residues. The CDR3 region has the DNA TGTGCCAGCAGCTTAGGTTCGGGACAGACAGATACGCAGTATTTT. Its translation: CASSLGSGQTDTQYF.